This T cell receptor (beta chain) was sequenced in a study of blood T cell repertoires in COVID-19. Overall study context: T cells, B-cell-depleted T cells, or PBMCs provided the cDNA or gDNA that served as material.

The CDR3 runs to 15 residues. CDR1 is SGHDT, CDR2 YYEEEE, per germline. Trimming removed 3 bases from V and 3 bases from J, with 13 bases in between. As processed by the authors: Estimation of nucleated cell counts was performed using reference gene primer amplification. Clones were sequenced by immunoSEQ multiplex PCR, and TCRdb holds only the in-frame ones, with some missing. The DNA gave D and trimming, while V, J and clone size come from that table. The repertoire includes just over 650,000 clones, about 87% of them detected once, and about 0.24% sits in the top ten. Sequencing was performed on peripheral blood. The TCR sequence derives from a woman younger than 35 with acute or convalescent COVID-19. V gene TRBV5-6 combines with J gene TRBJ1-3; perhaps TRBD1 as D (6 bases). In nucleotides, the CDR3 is TGTGCCAGCAGCTGGCACACCAGGGGTGGAAACACCATATATTTT. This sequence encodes CASSWHTRGGNTIYF.